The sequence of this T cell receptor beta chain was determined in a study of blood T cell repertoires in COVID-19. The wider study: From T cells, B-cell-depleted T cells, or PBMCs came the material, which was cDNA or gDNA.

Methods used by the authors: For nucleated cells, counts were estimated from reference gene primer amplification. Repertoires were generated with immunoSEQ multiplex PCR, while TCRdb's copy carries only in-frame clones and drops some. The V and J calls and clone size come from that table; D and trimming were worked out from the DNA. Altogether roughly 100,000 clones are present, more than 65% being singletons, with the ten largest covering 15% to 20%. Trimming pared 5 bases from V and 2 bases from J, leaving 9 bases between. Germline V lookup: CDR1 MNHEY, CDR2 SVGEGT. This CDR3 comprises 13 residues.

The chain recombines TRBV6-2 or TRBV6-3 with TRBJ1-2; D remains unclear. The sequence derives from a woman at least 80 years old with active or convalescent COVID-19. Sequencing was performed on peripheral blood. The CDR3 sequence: CASSTRVNYGYTF. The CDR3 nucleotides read TGTGCCAGCAGTACACGGGTAAACTATGGCTACACCTTC.